This T cell receptor beta chain was identified in a study of T cells after somatic rescue of genetic block. The V and J ends lost 3 bases and 3 bases respectively, with 12 bases between them. From germline, CDR1 is SGHAT and CDR2 FQNNGV. The length of the CDR3 is 14 residues. Clones were read by immunoSEQ multiplex PCR, and TCRdb kept only the in-frame ones, dropping some. The data show tens of thousands of clones, approximately 96% seen once. Sequenced: peripheral blood mononuclear cells (PBMCs). The clonotype originates from a child under two years old. This sequence joins TRBV11-2 and TRBJ2-7; possibly TRBD1 or TRBD2 for D (6 bases each). The CDR3 DNA reads as TGTGCCAGCAGCTTCCCCGGAGGGGGCTACGAGCAGTACTTC. Translating gives CASSFPGGGYEQYF.